Sequencing of this TCR beta chain was carried out in a study of blood T cell repertoires in COVID-19 (dated by TCRdb to the early 2020s). Notes on the research overall: The collaborator samples originated in the United States, Italy and Spain and spanned the acute and convalescent phases of COVID-19. Where available, HLA class I and class II types were obtained from metadata supplied by the sample provider rather than from assay-based typing. The sample metadata nearly always contained a de-identified subject ID, COVID-19 status, age in years and sex. The repertoires were made available in a free public database intended to serve as a resource for research on the immune response to SARS-CoV-2. The dataset comprised deeply sampled blood TCRbeta repertoires from subjects exposed to, actively infected with, or recovered from COVID-19. Samples were obtained from the ongoing ImmuneRACE study (first 160 participants) and from 950 to 1,500 subjects provided by 6 global collaborators. The prospective study material was composed of cDNA or gDNA derived from T cells, B-cell-depleted T cells, or PBMCs. The paper's findings and limits, for the study overall: The amount of clinical and demographic metadata varied by source and participant and was provided uncurated.

TCRbeta CDR3 regions were amplified from genomic DNA by means of the immunoSEQ Assay, a bias-controlled multiplex PCR. In the source study's methods: Within the assay, amplification of reference gene primers was used to estimate how many nucleated cells each sample contained. Sequence reads were collapsed and filtered to measure the absolute abundance of every unique TCRbeta CDR3 rearrangement. For each sample, productive Simpson clonality was calculated by taking the square root of Simpson's diversity index across productive rearrangements. TCRdb provides this immuneACCESS table in a form limited to in-frame rearrangements. Some clones are lacking; in checked studies, under half of them reflect an unresolved V gene, and why the rest are absent is not known. From that table come the V and J calls and clone size; the DNA was used to work out D and trimming. Counted in this sample were approximately 200,000 clones; 85% to 90% of them appeared once. 18% of the sample is held by the ten biggest clonotypes.

One collaborating source in Seattle enrolled patients during active infection and followed them longitudinally through the course of disease. Each collaborating institution followed its own protocols to collect whole blood in K2EDTA tubes. For TCRbeta analysis, collaborators shipped samples as frozen whole blood, isolated PBMCs, or DNA extracted from either of those sample types. Regarding this clone: Its antigen is unknown. Base qualities are not recorded, but no much larger clone differs from it by a single base.

Trimming takes 5 bases off V and 10 bases off J; junction bases not matched to a gene: 13. The germline V gene sets CDR1 to MDHEN and CDR2 to SYDVKM. Counted from cysteine to phenylalanine, this CDR3 has 14 amino acids. Only the CDR3 DNA stays, 42 bases, in frame from base 1. The sequence joins TRBV28 to TRBJ1-1, with 7 bases matching TRBD1. The clonotype originates from a person in their 70s with COVID-19, enrolled during active disease. Sequences were obtained from peripheral blood. The CDR3 loop reads CASSPTGTARRAFF. The DNA sequence reads TGTGCCAGCAGTCCCACGGGGACAGCCCGAAGAGCTTTCTTT.